Listed below are T cell receptor beta chains from one sample, sequenced in a study of blood T cell repertoires in COVID-19. Profiling relied on immunoSEQ multiplex PCR, and the TCRdb table lists in-frame clones only, not all of them. The sample has over 200,000 clones; about 87% are singletons. Sequencing was performed on PBMCs or T cells enriched from blood (not recorded which). The source is a woman aged 25-40 years who had been exposed to COVID-19. Both conserved end residues are part of each CDR3. A D gene is named only where the DNA matches it firmly. A clone size is listed for some rows: how often the clone was seen (once, few, many), or a class if it is expanded.

clone_size	d_call	v_call	j_call	cdr3_aa	cdr3_nt
NA	NA	TRBV2	TRBJ2-2	CASMGFSTGELFF	TGTGCCAGCATGGGCTTTAGCACCGGGGAGCTGTTTTTT
NA	TRBD1	TRBV29-1	TRBJ1-2	CSVDPRQGLGYGYTF	TGCAGCGTTGACCCAAGACAGGGGCTGGGCTATGGCTACACCTTC
NA	TRBD1	TRBV6-1	TRBJ1-2	CASSDRTGGLNYGYTF	TGTGCCAGCAGTGATCGGACAGGGGGCTTAAACTATGGCTACACCTTC
NA	NA	TRBV2	TRBJ2-1	CASRTGRGAGVKQFF	TGTGCCAGCAGGACGGGACGGGGGGCAGGTGTTAAGCAGTTCTTC
NA	NA	TRBV19	TRBJ1-1	CASSIRQGFTEAFF	TGTGCCAGTAGTATTAGGCAGGGTTTCACTGAAGCTTTCTTT
NA	NA	TRBV5-4	TRBJ1-6	CASSLGASNNSPLHF	TGTGCCAGCAGCTTGGGTGCCAGTAATAATTCACCCCTCCACTTT
NA	NA	TRBV30	TRBJ1-2	CAWTQGGYGYTF	TGTGCCTGGACCCAGGGAGGCTATGGCTACACCTTC
once	NA	TRBV9	TRBJ2-1	CASSTHLGSYNEQFF	TGTGCCAGCAGCACCCATCTAGGCTCCTACAATGAGCAGTTCTTC
once	TRBD1	TRBV5-1	TRBJ1-1	CASSLKGQGTNTEAFF	TGCGCCAGCAGCTTGAAGGGACAGGGGACGAACACTGAAGCTTTCTTT
NA	TRBD1	TRBV19	TRBJ1-2	CASSIRTGQHYYGYTF	TGTGCCAGTAGTATACGGACAGGGCAACATTACTATGGCTACACCTTC
NA	NA	TRBV2	TRBJ1-5	CASSETGNYQPQHF	TGTGCCAGCAGTGAAACAGGGAATTATCAGCCCCAGCATTTT
NA	NA	TRBV6-5	TRBJ1-3	CASSYVPVSGNTIYF	TGTGCCAGCAGTTACGTCCCCGTCTCTGGAAACACCATATATTTT
NA	TRBD1	TRBV4-1	TRBJ2-1	CASSQVRGSYNEQFF	TGCGCCAGCAGCCAAGTCAGGGGGTCCTACAATGAGCAGTTCTTC
NA	TRBD1	TRBV19	TRBJ2-7	CASESRDSYEQYF	TGTGCCAGTGAATCCCGGGACAGCTACGAGCAGTACTTC
NA	TRBD1	TRBV5-1	TRBJ1-1	CASRGTGVYTEAFF	TGCGCCAGCAGGGGTACAGGGGTTTACACTGAAGCTTTCTTT
NA	TRBD1	TRBV19	TRBJ1-2	CASSIPLVRGGRYGYTF	TGTGCCAGTAGTATCCCCCTGGTTCGAGGGGGCAGGTATGGCTACACCTTC
NA	NA	TRBV6-6	TRBJ1-1	CATYGGTRRGTEAFF	TGTGCCACCTACGGGGGGACTCGGAGGGGCACTGAAGCTTTCTTT
NA	TRBD1	TRBV28	TRBJ1-6	CASSWGTANSPLHF	TGTGCCAGCAGCTGGGGGACAGCCAATTCACCCCTCCACTTT
few	TRBD2	TRBV10-3	TRBJ2-1	CAITSDRLRESGRGFNEQFF	TGTGCCATCACTTCGGACAGATTAAGGGAAAGCGGGAGGGGTTTCAATGAGCAGTTCTTC
NA	TRBD1	TRBV6-5	TRBJ2-3	CASSPDRGLGDTQYF	TGTGCCAGCAGCCCGGACAGGGGGCTTGGAGATACGCAGTATTTT
NA	NA	TRBV6-5	TRBJ1-5	CASSYSPDQPQHF	TGTGCCAGCAGTTACTCCCCAGATCAGCCCCAGCATTTT
NA	NA	TRBV27	TRBJ1-6	CASSFQGLHNSPLHF	TGTGCCAGCAGTTTTCAGGGTCTACACAATTCACCCCTCCACTTT
NA	NA	TRBV30	TRBJ2-5	CAWGGDFRETQYF	TGTGCCTGGGGTGGGGACTTCAGGGAGACCCAGTACTTC
few	NA	TRBV6-5	TRBJ2-7	CASRDTGPYEQYF	TGTGCCAGCAGAGATACAGGTCCCTACGAGCAGTACTTC
NA	TRBD2	TRBV10-3	TRBJ2-1	CAISGSGRARNEQFF	TGTGCCATCAGTGGGAGCGGGAGGGCCAGGAATGAGCAGTTCTTC
NA	TRBD2	TRBV10-3	TRBJ2-1	CAISELTSGSSAYNEQFF	TGTGCCATCAGTGAGTTGACTAGCGGGAGTTCCGCCTACAATGAGCAGTTCTTC
NA	TRBD1	TRBV10-3	TRBJ1-1	CAISESGQMNTEAFF	TGTGCCATCAGTGAGTCGGGACAGATGAACACTGAAGCTTTCTTT
NA	NA	TRBV7-2	TRBJ1-6	CASSFEGGIYSPLHF	TGTGCCAGCAGCTTTGAGGGGGGGATTTATTCACCCCTCCACTTT
few	TRBD1	TRBV11-2	TRBJ1-5	CASSAAGGNNQPQHF	TGTGCCAGCAGCGCCGCAGGGGGAAACAATCAGCCCCAGCATTTT
NA	TRBD1	TRBV6-5	TRBJ2-7	CASSYTRDSYEQYF	TGTGCCAGCAGTTACACCCGGGACAGCTACGAGCAGTACTTC
NA	TRBD1	TRBV23-1	TRBJ2-6	CASFGTGPFSGANVLTF	TGCGCCAGCTTCGGGACAGGGCCCTTCTCTGGGGCCAACGTCCTGACTTTC
NA	NA	TRBV5-1	TRBJ2-1	CASSLSGTPDNEQFF	TGCGCCAGCAGCCTATCGGGGACACCTGACAATGAGCAGTTCTTC
once	NA	TRBV30	TRBJ1-6	CAWRPTDNSPLHF	TGTGCCTGGAGGCCGACAGATAATTCACCCCTCCACTTT
NA	NA	TRBV2	TRBJ2-5	CASSQTRGETQYF	TGTGCCAGCAGTCAGACTAGAGGGGAGACCCAGTACTTC
NA	NA	TRBV4-1	TRBJ2-7	CASSQDPRGTYEQYF	TGCGCCAGCAGCCAAGATCCAAGGGGAACCTACGAGCAGTACTTC
NA	NA	TRBV28	TRBJ1-1	CSSQIPQGTEAFF	TGTTCATCTCAAATCCCCCAGGGGACTGAAGCTTTCTTT
NA	TRBD1	TRBV5-6	TRBJ1-2	CASSPGTGGNYGYTF	TGTGCCAGCAGTCCCGGGACAGGGGGAAACTATGGCTACACCTTC
NA	TRBD1	TRBV2	TRBJ1-2	CASRGQPYGYTF	TGTGCCAGCAGGGGACAGCCTTATGGCTACACCTTC
NA	TRBD1	TRBV6-5	TRBJ1-6	CASSYLTGRYNSPLHF	TGTGCCAGCAGTTACTTGACAGGGAGGTATAATTCACCCCTCCACTTT
few	NA	TRBV6-4	TRBJ2-1	CASSGGQGSYNEQFF	TGTGCCAGCAGTGGGGGGCAGGGCTCCTACAATGAGCAGTTCTTC
NA	TRBD1	TRBV28	TRBJ2-2	CASTSGDRNTGELFF	TGTGCCAGCACCTCCGGGGACAGGAACACCGGGGAGCTGTTTTTT
NA	NA	TRBV11-1	TRBJ2-1	CASSLTLGVEQFF	TGTGCCAGCAGCTTAACCCTAGGGGTTGAGCAGTTCTTC
NA	NA	TRBV28	TRBJ1-2	CASSSADRDRYGYTF	TGTGCCAGCAGTTCCGCCGACAGAGATCGCTATGGCTACACCTTC
NA	NA	TRBV19	TRBJ1-1	CASSIGGIGTEAFF	TGTGCCAGTAGTATCGGGGGGATTGGCACTGAAGCTTTCTTT
NA	NA	TRBV27	TRBJ2-7	CASRSSFQGHEQYF	TGTGCCAGCAGGTCCTCTTTTCAGGGGCACGAGCAGTACTTC
NA	NA	TRBV28	TRBJ1-6	CASSLSGSGRSPLHF	TGTGCCAGCAGTTTATCGGGGTCTGGCCGGTCACCCCTCCACTTT
NA	NA	TRBV2	TRBJ1-2	CASITRRKQGRYGYTF	TGTGCCAGCATTACGCGGCGTAAACAGGGCCGCTATGGCTACACCTTC
NA	TRBD1	TRBV7-8	TRBJ1-2	CASSESTGDGYGYTF	TGTGCCAGCAGCGAATCGACAGGGGACGGCTATGGCTACACCTTC
NA	NA	TRBV11-2	TRBJ2-6	CASIIQGFSSGANVLTF	TGTGCCAGCATTATACAGGGATTTAGCTCTGGGGCCAACGTCCTGACTTTC
few	TRBD1	TRBV2	TRBJ1-2	CASSTDRGRSHGYTF	TGTGCCAGCAGCACGGACAGGGGTCGGTCTCATGGCTACACCTTC
NA	NA	TRBV27	TRBJ1-5	CASSLGGVGQPQHF	TGTGCCAGCAGTTTAGGGGGCGTCGGTCAGCCCCAGCATTTT
once	NA	TRBV30	TRBJ1-2	CAWSEGRRIYGYTF	TGTGCCTGGAGTGAAGGACGGAGGATCTATGGCTACACCTTC
NA	TRBD2	TRBV6-4	TRBJ2-1	CASSAGTSNEQFF	TGTGCCAGCAGTGCCGGGACTAGCAATGAGCAGTTCTTC